Detailed here is one T cell receptor (beta chain). The authors took one heparinised blood draw, averaging about 110 mL, from each donor. This specimen comes from a study of beta chain features in type 1 diabetes. Germline V lookup: CDR1 SEHNR, CDR2 FQNEAQ (reference sequence). The CDR3 runs to 16 residues. J was trimmed by 10 bases and V by 5 bases; bases with no gene match: 10. The investigators reverse transcribed all of the isolated RNA, so they sequenced expressed TCRB transcripts. Profiled with immunoSEQ multiplex PCR; TCRdb holds only in-frame clones, not every one. The sample has roughly 180,000 clones; around 13% are singletons.

The chain recombines TRBV7-9 with TRBJ2-1, with TRBD2 identical over 14 bases. Input material: central memory CD4+ T cells from blood. This sequence was found in a woman aged 18-29 years in good health. The CDR3 loop reads CASSPLTSGREQEQFF. CDR3 DNA sequence: TGTGCCAGCAGCCCCCTGACTAGCGGGAGGGAGCAGGAGCAGTTCTTC.